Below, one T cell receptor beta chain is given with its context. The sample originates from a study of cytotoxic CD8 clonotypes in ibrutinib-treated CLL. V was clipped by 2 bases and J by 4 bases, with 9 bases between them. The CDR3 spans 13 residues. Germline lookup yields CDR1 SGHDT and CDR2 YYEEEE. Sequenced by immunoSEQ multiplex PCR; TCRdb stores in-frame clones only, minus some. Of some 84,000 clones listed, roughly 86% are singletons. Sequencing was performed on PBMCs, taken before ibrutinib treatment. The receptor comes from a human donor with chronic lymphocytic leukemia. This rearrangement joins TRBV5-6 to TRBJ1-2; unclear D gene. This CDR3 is CASSFSSAYGYTF. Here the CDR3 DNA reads TGTGCCAGCAGCTTTTCGTCGGCCTATGGCTACACCTTC.